This TCR beta chain was sequenced for a study of cytomegalovirus exposure and HLA in healthy donors. Trimming took off 3 bases at V and 0 bases at J, with 5 bases between the two ends. The CDR3 is made up of 13 amino acids. The germline gives CDR1 SEHNR, CDR2 FQNEAQ (reference sequence). The protocol was immunoSEQ multiplex PCR, while the TCRdb copy is restricted to in-frame clones and leaves out a portion. The sample yields about 200,000 clones, roughly 87% seen once. The gene calls are TRBV7-9 and TRBJ1-1; D is ambiguous. Sequencing was done on a sample of PBMCs. This clonotype was sampled from a woman between 18 and 30 years old in good health and CMV-seropositive. The CDR3 loop is CASSFLLNTEAFF. The DNA for the CDR3 is TGTGCCAGCAGCTTCCTGTTGAACACTGAAGCTTTCTTT.